The source of this T cell receptor beta chain is a study of cytomegalovirus exposure and HLA in healthy donors. Across the study: In a later analysis, it was reported that the roughly 120 validation repertoires had been produced on the same platform as the 700 or so repertoires belonging to the first cohort.

Whole-study results and caveats: TCR sequences were mostly rare, though some public TCRs occurred in many donors. Subsequent analysis revealed that first-cohort TCR clusters tended to co-occur in the 120 or so validation repertoires. Accounts indicate the classifier identified cytomegalovirus status with strong specificity and sensitivity.

Remarks on this clone: Its antigen is not known.

Germline assignment: CDR1 LGHNA and CDR2 YNFKEQ. The CDR3 has 14 residues. Losses at the gene ends were 2 bases for V and 8 bases for J; bases not matched to a gene: 2. Assay: immunoSEQ multiplex PCR; the TCRdb copy retains only in-frame clones and omits some. The sample has 150,000 to 250,000 clones, 84% seen once. The genes are TRBV4-2 and TRBJ1-4; TRBD1 aligns across 10 bases. The specimen was PBMCs. The TCR comes from a woman aged 25 to 39 in good health and CMV-seropositive. The CDR3 DNA is TGTGCCAGCAGCCAACCGGACAGGGGGGAAAAACTGTTTTTT. It is translated as CASSQPDRGEKLFF.